A single sample is the source of the 6 T cell receptor beta chains below, sequenced in a study of cytomegalovirus exposure and HLA in healthy donors. Use of 60 Vbeta and 13 Jbeta primers characterized the PCR. Repertoires were generated with immunoSEQ multiplex PCR, while TCRdb's copy carries only in-frame clones and drops some. This sample has about 61,000 clones, with 70% to 80% found just once. Sequencing was carried out using PBMCs. The receptors were gathered from a man aged 45-65 years in good health and CMV-seropositive.

This clone has a single count. V usage is TRBV6-1 and J usage is TRBJ2-3; D unresolved. The CDR3 extends over 14 amino acids. The germline V gene has CDR1 MNHNS and CDR2 SASEGT. Trimming shortened V by 6 bases and J by 5 bases, and 15 bases separated the two germline ends. The chain's CDR3 is CASSSNSGGDTQYF. In DNA form, the CDR3 reads TGTGCCAGCAGCTCAAACTCCGGCGGAGATACGCAGTATTTT.

V is TRBV30 and J is TRBJ2-1, with 13 bases identical to TRBD2. The junction had 2 bases not matched to a gene; V was cut back by 2 bases and J by 4 bases. The CDR3 is made up of 15 amino acids. In germline, CDR1 is GTSNPN, CDR2 SVGIG (reference sequence). CDR3 sequence (DNA): TGTGCCTGGAGTATACTAGCGGGGGGGTACAATGAGCAGTTCTTC. It specifies CAWSILAGGYNEQFF.

The CDR3 sequence: CASSHPDRAGNGYTF. As DNA, the CDR3 is TGCGCCAGCAGCCACCCGGACAGGGCAGGGAATGGCTACACCTTC. The rearrangement links TRBV4-1 to TRBJ1-2; 8 positions match TRBD1. CDR1 and CDR2 from the germline V gene are MGHRA and YSYEKL. The V segment lost 3 bases and the J segment 6 bases; nucleotides outside the gene matches: 9. The CDR3 is 15 amino acids.

The chain uses TRBV19 and TRBJ1-5, with a possible D match to TRBD1 (6 bases). Trimming removed 9 bases from V and 2 bases from J, with 17 bases in between. In germline, CDR1 is LNHDA, CDR2 SQIVND (reference sequence). This CDR3 contains 15 residues. CDR3 sequence: CASTTGTLGNQPQHF. The DNA for the CDR3 is TGTGCCAGCACTACCGGGACATTGGGCAATCAGCCCCAGCATTTT.

The chain carries TRBV6-1 and TRBJ2-1; TRBD2 matches 8 bases. Germline-derived CDR1 and CDR2 are MNHNS and SASEGT. V lost 2 bases and J lost 6; bases outside the gene matches: 6. This CDR3 is 15 amino acids long. The CDR3 sequence is CASSESGSVTNEQFF. Here the CDR3 DNA reads TGTGCCAGCAGTGAAAGCGGGAGCGTGACCAATGAGCAGTTCTTC.

The chain carries TRBV2 and TRBJ1-1, with 10 nucleotides matching TRBD1. CDR3 length equals 16 residues. The junction had 11 bases not matched to a gene; V was cut back by 5 bases and J by 5 bases. Germline CDR1 SNHLY, CDR2 FYNNEI. The CDR3 is CASSWDRGPGRTEAFF. The CDR3 DNA sequence: TGTGCCAGCAGTTGGGACAGGGGCCCTGGCCGGACTGAAGCTTTCTTT.